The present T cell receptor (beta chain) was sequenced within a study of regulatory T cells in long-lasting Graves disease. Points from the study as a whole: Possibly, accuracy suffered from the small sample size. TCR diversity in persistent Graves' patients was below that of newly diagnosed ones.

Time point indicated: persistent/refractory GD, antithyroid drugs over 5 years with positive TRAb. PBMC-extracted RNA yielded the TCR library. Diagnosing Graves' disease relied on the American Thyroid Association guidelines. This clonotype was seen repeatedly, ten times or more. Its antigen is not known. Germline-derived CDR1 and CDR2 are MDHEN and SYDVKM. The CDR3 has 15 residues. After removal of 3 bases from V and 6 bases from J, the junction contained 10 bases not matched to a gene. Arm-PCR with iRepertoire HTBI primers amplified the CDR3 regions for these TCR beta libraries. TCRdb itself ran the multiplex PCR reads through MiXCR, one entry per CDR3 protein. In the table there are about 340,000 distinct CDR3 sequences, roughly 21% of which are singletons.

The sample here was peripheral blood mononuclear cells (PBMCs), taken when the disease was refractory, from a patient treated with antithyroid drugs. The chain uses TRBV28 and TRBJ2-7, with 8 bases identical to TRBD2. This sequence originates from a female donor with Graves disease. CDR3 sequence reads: CASSFSDGRGVEQYF. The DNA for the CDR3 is TGTGCCAGCAGTTTCTCTGACGGGCGGGGGGTCGAGCAGTACTTC.